The clone carrying this TCR beta chain was seen once. Antigen: not known. The data are from a study of OX40 agonist ivuxolimab in advanced cancers. About the research overall: While on treatment, patients had intravenous ivuxolimab at 0.01 to 10 mg/kg every 2 weeks. Dose-escalation patients had hepatocellular carcinoma, melanoma, renal cell or head and neck cancer. Averaging roughly 60 years in age, with a range of about 23 to 79, the cohort was 82.7% male. General study findings and limits: The 0.1-3.0 mg/kg partial responders had among the lowest clonal expansion.

Produced via immunoSEQ multiplex PCR; TCRdb's table is partial and in-frame only. In the table there are tens of thousands of clones, 88% of which are singletons. Germline-derived CDR1 and CDR2 are MRHNA and SNTAGT. The CDR3 extends over 15 amino acids. V lost 4 bases to trimming and J lost 1 base; unmatched junction nucleotides: 6. This sequence originates from an adult with an advanced solid tumor such as melanoma, head and neck, liver or kidney cancer. Here the sequenced sample was CD4+ or CD8+ T cells sorted from blood, taken in a trial of the OX40 agonist ivuxolimab. The chain links TRBV6-4 to TRBJ1-1; 7 positions match TRBD1. CDR3 sequence reads: CASSASGQRNTEAFF. Written as DNA, the CDR3 is TGTGCCAGCAGTGCATCGGGACAGAGGAACACTGAAGCTTTCTTT.